Listed below are T cell receptor beta chains from one sample, sequenced in a study of shared clonotypes between healthy human individuals. The data were produced by immunoSEQ multiplex PCR, yet TCRdb's version contains in-frame clones alone and is incomplete. The sample consists of roughly 2 million clones, approximately 94% of them appearing once. Sequenced sample: naive CD8+ T cells sorted from blood. These receptors were collected from a man aged 18 to 30 in good health. CDR3s include the opening cysteine and the closing phenylalanine or tryptophan. D genes are given only for firm matches. Clone size is shown for a subset of rows, as once, few, many or a class of expanded clone.

j_call	d_call	v_call	clone_size	cdr3_aa	cdr3_nt
TRBJ2-7	TRBD1	TRBV6-6	-	CASSSDRVYEQYF	TGTGCCAGCAGCTCCGACAGGGTCTACGAGCAGTACTTC
TRBJ2-5	-	TRBV4-3	-	CASSQAGDVGTQYF	TGCGCCAGCAGCCAAGCTGGGGATGTCGGGACCCAGTACTTC
TRBJ1-2	TRBD1	TRBV11-2	-	CASSLVGRGPVRGYTF	TGTGCCAGCAGCTTAGTTGGTAGGGGGCCGGTGCGCGGCTACACCTTC
TRBJ2-1	TRBD1	TRBV4-3	-	CASSQEDRDSYNEQFF	TGCGCCAGCAGCCAAGAGGACAGGGACTCCTACAATGAGCAGTTCTTC
TRBJ2-7	TRBD1	TRBV28	once	CASSTGTGDEQYF	TGTGCCAGCAGTACCGGGACAGGGGACGAGCAGTACTTC
TRBJ1-4	-	TRBV2	once	CASSEANRHEKLFF	TGTGCCAGCAGTGAAGCAAACAGGCATGAAAAACTGTTTTTT
TRBJ2-7	TRBD1	TRBV11-2	-	CASSFGTGESYEQYF	TGTGCCAGCAGCTTCGGGACAGGGGAAAGCTACGAGCAGTACTTC
TRBJ2-5	-	TRBV2	-	CASTGRGVYETQYF	TGTGCCAGCACTGGCAGGGGCGTGTACGAGACCCAGTACTTC
TRBJ2-1	TRBD1	TRBV13	-	CASSFTPGQVFYNEQFF	TGTGCCAGCAGCTTTACCCCGGGACAGGTCTTCTACAATGAGCAGTTCTTC
TRBJ1-1	-	TRBV6-5	-	CASSSLSGAGNTEAFF	TGTGCCAGCAGTTCCCTGTCCGGGGCAGGAAACACTGAAGCTTTCTTT
TRBJ2-7	TRBD2	TRBV2	-	CASQGLAADEQYF	TGTGCCAGCCAAGGACTAGCTGCCGACGAGCAGTACTTC